Listed below are T cell receptor beta chains from one sample, sequenced in a study of cytomegalovirus exposure and HLA in healthy donors. Libraries were prepared by immunoSEQ multiplex PCR; TCRdb keeps only in-frame clonotypes and omits some of them. There are 130,000 or so clones in the sample; around 84% occur only once, and under 3% lies in the top ten. Source material: PBMCs. These receptors came from a woman younger than 35 in good health and CMV-seropositive. Both conserved end residues are part of each CDR3. The order of the fields is D gene, J gene, clone size, V gene, CDR3 protein, CDR3 DNA. A D gene is named only where the DNA matches it firmly. The size of a clone is reported for some rows only, either as once, few or many, or as a class for expanded clones.

- | TRBJ2-5 | - | TRBV19 | CASSIVGLEGRKTETQYF | TGTGCCAGTAGTATAGTTGGGTTAGAGGGGAGGAAGACGGAGACCCAGTACTTC
TRBD2 | TRBJ2-5 | - | TRBV2 | CASSESSGGVETQYF | TGTGCCAGCAGTGAGAGTAGCGGGGGGGTAGAGACCCAGTACTTC
- | TRBJ1-1 | - | TRBV7-3 | CATKHSRTAWNTEAFF | TGTGCCACCAAGCATAGCCGGACAGCCTGGAACACTGAAGCTTTCTTT
TRBD1 | TRBJ1-1 | - | TRBV27 | CASRGQGKKAFF | TGTGCCAGCAGGGGACAGGGCAAAAAAGCTTTCTTT
- | TRBJ1-1 | few | TRBV7-7 | CASSRTLNTEAFF | TGTGCTAGCTCTCGGACACTAAACACTGAAGCTTTCTTT
- | TRBJ1-1 | - | TRBV2 | CASSKGLNTEAFF | TGTGCCAGCAGCAAGGGGCTGAACACTGAAGCTTTCTTT
- | TRBJ2-7 | - | TRBV11-2 | CASARGALGYEQYF | TGTGCCAGCGCCAGGGGGGCCCTCGGCTACGAGCAGTACTTC
TRBD1 | TRBJ1-4 | - | TRBV9 | CASSPDRVEPNEKLFF | TGTGCCAGCAGCCCCGACAGGGTTGAACCTAATGAAAAACTGTTTTTT
- | TRBJ2-7 | few | TRBV7-9 | CSSSQLGASEQYF | TGTTCCAGCAGCCAATTAGGGGCGAGCGAGCAGTACTTC
TRBD1 | TRBJ2-7 | - | TRBV6-5 | CASSYTLPDRAYEQYF | TGTGCCAGCAGTTACACCCTCCCCGACAGGGCCTACGAGCAGTACTTC
- | TRBJ2-7 | few | TRBV5-4 | CASRPDGGPYEQYF | TGTGCCAGCAGGCCAGACGGGGGGCCTTACGAGCAGTACTTC
- | TRBJ2-1 | few | TRBV4-1 | CASSLAPNRYNEQFF | TGCGCCAGCAGCCTAGCCCCAAACCGCTACAATGAGCAGTTCTTC
- | TRBJ2-3 | - | TRBV7-2 | CASSFFEQDTQYF | TGTGCCAGCAGCTTTTTCGAACAAGATACGCAGTATTTT
TRBD1 | TRBJ2-7 | - | TRBV4-1 | CASSRDSAYEQYF | TGCGCCAGCAGCCGGGACAGCGCCTACGAGCAGTACTTC
- | TRBJ2-7 | - | TRBV19 | CASSTLSEQYF | TGTGCCAGTAGTACTTTGAGCGAGCAGTACTTC
TRBD2 | TRBJ2-3 | - | TRBV7-3 | CASSVPGTSGSDTQYF | TGTGCCAGCAGCGTACCCGGGACTAGCGGATCAGATACGCAGTATTTT
- | TRBJ2-3 | - | TRBV7-8 | CASSQSGSSTDTQYF | TGTGCCAGCAGCCAGAGCGGGTCTAGCACAGATACGCAGTATTTT
TRBD1 | TRBJ1-4 | few | TRBV28 | CASSLDRFNEKLFF | TGTGCCAGCAGTTTGGACAGGTTTAATGAAAAACTGTTTTTT
TRBD2 | TRBJ2-3 | - | TRBV2 | CASSSGGLAGGTDTQYF | TGTGCCAGCAGTTCCGGGGGACTAGCGGGGGGCACAGATACGCAGTATTTT
TRBD1 | TRBJ2-1 | - | TRBV6-1 | CASSDGTGNEQFF | TGTGCCAGCAGTGACGGGACAGGGAATGAGCAGTTCTTC
TRBD1 | TRBJ2-5 | once | TRBV7-6 | CASSLSGGQETQYF | TGTGCCAGCAGCTTATCAGGGGGCCAAGAGACCCAGTACTTC
- | TRBJ2-5 | - | TRBV6-5 | CASSYMGEETQYF | TGTGCCAGCAGTTACATGGGAGAAGAGACCCAGTACTTC
- | TRBJ2-4 | - | TRBV2 | CASSEGLLAKNIQYF | TGTGCCAGCAGTGAGGGACTCCTAGCCAAAAACATTCAGTACTTC
TRBD1 | TRBJ1-1 | once | TRBV18 | CASSPGTGGSATEAFF | TGTGCCAGCTCACCAGGGACAGGGGGCTCCGCCACTGAAGCTTTCTTT
TRBD1 | TRBJ1-5 | - | TRBV4-1 | CASSPGQGPNQPQHF | TGCGCCAGCAGCCCCGGACAGGGCCCAAATCAGCCCCAGCATTTT
TRBD1 | TRBJ1-3 | - | TRBV10-3 | CAITSTGEGNTIYF | TGTGCCATCACCTCGACAGGGGAAGGAAACACCATATATTTT
TRBD1 | TRBJ2-1 | - | TRBV10-2 | CASSPGQGPYNEQFF | TGCGCCAGCAGCCCCGGACAGGGGCCCTACAATGAGCAGTTCTTC
- | TRBJ2-3 | - | TRBV7-3 | CASSLVIGGSTDTQYF | TGTGCCAGCAGCTTAGTTATCGGGGGTAGCACAGATACGCAGTATTTT
- | TRBJ2-5 | - | TRBV6-1 | CASSTGSETQYF | TGTGCCAGCAGTACAGGGTCAGAGACCCAGTACTTC
- | TRBJ1-2 | - | TRBV5-1 | CASSSSGNYGYTF | TGCGCCAGCAGCTCTTCAGGGAACTATGGCTACACCTTC
- | TRBJ2-7 | - | TRBV27 | CASSLFRGNEQYF | TGTGCCAGCAGTTTATTCCGGGGGAACGAGCAGTACTTC
- | TRBJ1-5 | - | TRBV19 | CASRTSGEGHQPQHF | TGTGCCAGCCGAACTTCAGGGGAAGGGCATCAGCCCCAGCATTTT
- | TRBJ1-2 | - | TRBV10-2 | CASTGAGGYTF | TGCGCCAGCACCGGAGCCGGTGGCTACACCTTC
- | TRBJ1-5 | - | TRBV6-5 | CASSPRHMNQPQHF | TGTGCCAGCAGCCCCAGACATATGAATCAGCCCCAGCATTTT
- | TRBJ1-2 | - | TRBV19 | CASSIGVGYTF | TGTGCCAGTAGTATAGGTGTAGGCTACACCTTC
- | TRBJ1-1 | - | TRBV19 | CASSISDGNTEAFF | TGTGCCAGTAGTATCAGCGACGGGAACACTGAAGCTTTCTTT
- | TRBJ1-3 | - | TRBV2 | CASSERAAQGRAIYF | TGTGCCAGCAGTGAACGGGCTGCCCAGGGTAGGGCCATATATTTT
TRBD2 | TRBJ2-1 | - | TRBV2 | CASRPRGGAYNEQFF | TGTGCCAGCAGACCCCGGGGGGGCGCCTACAATGAGCAGTTCTTC
- | TRBJ2-7 | - | TRBV27 | CASSLSSGTSSYEQYF | TGTGCCAGCAGTTTATCGTCCGGGACAAGCTCCTACGAGCAGTACTTC
TRBD1 | TRBJ1-1 | - | TRBV15 | CATSNQSTGSTEAFF | TGTGCCACCAGCAACCAATCGACAGGGAGCACTGAAGCTTTCTTT
TRBD1 | TRBJ1-1 | - | TRBV28 | CASSDRGQGNTEAFF | TGTGCCAGCAGCGATAGGGGGCAAGGAAACACTGAAGCTTTCTTT
- | TRBJ2-1 | - | TRBV11-3 | CASGWRDNEQFF | TGTGCCAGCGGGTGGAGAGACAATGAGCAGTTCTTC
- | TRBJ1-2 | - | TRBV7-9 | CASSPSLRQDYGYTF | TGTGCCAGCAGCCCATCACTACGACAGGACTATGGCTACACCTTC
- | TRBJ2-3 | - | TRBV11-1 | CASSAEPLDTQYF | TGTGCCAGCAGCGCCGAGCCCCTGGATACGCAGTATTTT
- | TRBJ2-5 | - | TRBV5-6 | CASSFVETQYF | TGTGCCAGCAGCTTCGTCGAGACCCAGTACTTC
- | TRBJ1-5 | - | TRBV4-1 | CASSQVDEVQPQHF | TGCGCCAGCAGCCAAGTTGATGAGGTTCAGCCCCAGCATTTT
TRBD2 | TRBJ2-2 | - | TRBV7-9 | CASSLLAGGPKYTGELFF | TGTGCCAGCAGCTTACTAGCGGGGGGCCCGAAATACACCGGGGAGCTGTTTTTT
- | TRBJ2-2 | - | TRBV4-2 | CASSQGVGNTGELFF | TGTGCCAGCAGCCAAGGAGTCGGGAACACCGGGGAGCTGTTTTTT
TRBD2 | TRBJ2-5 | - | TRBV13 | CASSTRTSGGGETQYF | TGTGCCAGCAGCACACGGACTAGCGGGGGGGGAGAGACCCAGTACTTC
- | TRBJ1-3 | - | TRBV7-2 | CASSLQDHSGNTIYF | TGTGCCAGCAGCTTGCAGGATCACTCTGGAAACACCATATATTTT
- | TRBJ2-5 | few | TRBV25-1 | CAFADFQETQYF | TGTGCCTTTGCGGACTTCCAAGAGACCCAGTACTTC
- | TRBJ1-1 | - | TRBV27 | CASRKGLGTEAFF | TGTGCCAGCAGAAAGGGGCTAGGCACTGAAGCTTTCTTT
- | TRBJ1-5 | - | TRBV15 | CATSSRMDFQPQHF | TGTGCCACCAGCAGCAGGATGGATTTCCAGCCCCAGCATTTT